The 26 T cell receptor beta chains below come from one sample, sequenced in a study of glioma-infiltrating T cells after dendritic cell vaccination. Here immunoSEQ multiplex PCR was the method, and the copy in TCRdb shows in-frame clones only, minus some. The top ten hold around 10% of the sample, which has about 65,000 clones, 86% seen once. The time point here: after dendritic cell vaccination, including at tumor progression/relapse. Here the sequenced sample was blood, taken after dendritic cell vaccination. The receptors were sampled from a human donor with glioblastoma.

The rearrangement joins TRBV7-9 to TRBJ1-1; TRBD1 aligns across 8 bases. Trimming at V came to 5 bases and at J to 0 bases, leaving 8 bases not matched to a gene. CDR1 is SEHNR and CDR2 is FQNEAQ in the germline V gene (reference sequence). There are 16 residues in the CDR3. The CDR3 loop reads CASSAHRGVMNTEAFF. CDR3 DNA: TGTGCCAGCAGCGCGCACAGGGGGGTTATGAACACTGAAGCTTTCTTT.

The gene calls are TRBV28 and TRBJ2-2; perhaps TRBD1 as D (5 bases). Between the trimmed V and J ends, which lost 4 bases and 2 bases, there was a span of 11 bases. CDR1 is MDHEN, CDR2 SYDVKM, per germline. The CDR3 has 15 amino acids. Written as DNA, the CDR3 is TGTGCCAGCAGTTCAGACAGACCCAACACCGGGGAGCTGTTTTTT. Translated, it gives CASSSDRPNTGELFF.

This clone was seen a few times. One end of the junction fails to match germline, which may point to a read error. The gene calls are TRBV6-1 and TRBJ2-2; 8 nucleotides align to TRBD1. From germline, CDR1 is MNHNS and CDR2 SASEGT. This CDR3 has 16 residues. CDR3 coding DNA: TGTGCCAGCCGTGACAATATCAGGGGGCGCACCGGGGAGCTGTTTTTT. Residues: CASRDNIRGRTGELFF.

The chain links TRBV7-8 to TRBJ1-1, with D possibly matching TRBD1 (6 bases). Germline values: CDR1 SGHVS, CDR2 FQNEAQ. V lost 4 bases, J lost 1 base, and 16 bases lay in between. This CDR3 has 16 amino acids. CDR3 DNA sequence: TGTGCCAGCAGCTCTCGGACAGAGGTCCCGAACACTGAAGCTTTCTTT. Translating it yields CASSSRTEVPNTEAFF.

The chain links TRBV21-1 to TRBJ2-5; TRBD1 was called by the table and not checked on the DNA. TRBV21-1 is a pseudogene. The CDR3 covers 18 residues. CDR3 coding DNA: TGTGCCAGCAGCAATACTCGGGACAGGGGGGTCCAGCAAGAGACCCAGTACTTC. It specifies CASSNTRDRGVQQETQYF.

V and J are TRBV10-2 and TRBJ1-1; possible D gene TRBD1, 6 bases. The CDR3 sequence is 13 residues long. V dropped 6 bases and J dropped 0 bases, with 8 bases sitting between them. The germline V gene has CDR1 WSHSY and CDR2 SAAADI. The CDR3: CASRRQVNTEAFF. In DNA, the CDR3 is TGCGCCAGCAGACGACAGGTGAACACTGAAGCTTTCTTT.

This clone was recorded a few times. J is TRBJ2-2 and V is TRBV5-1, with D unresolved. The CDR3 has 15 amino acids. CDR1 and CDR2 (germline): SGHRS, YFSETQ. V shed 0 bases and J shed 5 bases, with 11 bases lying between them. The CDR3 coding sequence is TGCGCCAGCAGCTTGGATGCGACAAGGACCGGGGAGCTGTTTTTT. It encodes CASSLDATRTGELFF.

Written as DNA, the CDR3 is TGTGCCATCAGCGCAGGGGACAACGAGCAGTACTTC. This sequence encodes CAISAGDNEQYF. This chain connects TRBV10-3 to TRBJ2-7; D may be TRBD1 (6 bases). Germline values: CDR1 ENHRY, CDR2 SYGVKD. This CDR3 contains 12 residues. V shed 6 bases and J shed 5 bases, with 11 bases lying between them.

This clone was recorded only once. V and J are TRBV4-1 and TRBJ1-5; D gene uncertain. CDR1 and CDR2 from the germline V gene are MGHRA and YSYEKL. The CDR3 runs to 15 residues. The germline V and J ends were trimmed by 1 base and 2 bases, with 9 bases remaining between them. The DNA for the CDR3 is TGCGCCAGCAGCCAAGCCGGGGTGGGCAATCAGCCCCAGCATTTT. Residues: CASSQAGVGNQPQHF.

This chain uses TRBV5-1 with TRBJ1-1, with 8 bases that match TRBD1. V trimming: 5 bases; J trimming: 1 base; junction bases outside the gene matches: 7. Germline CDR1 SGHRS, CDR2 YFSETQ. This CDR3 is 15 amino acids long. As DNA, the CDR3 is TGCGCCAGCAGAAAAGGGACAGGACCGAACACTGAAGCTTTCTTT. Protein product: CASRKGTGPNTEAFF.

DNA for the CDR3: TGTGCCAGCAGCTTAAAGAGGGGGCAGCTCCTAACCTACAATGAGCAGTTCTTC. It is translated as CASSLKRGQLLTYNEQFF. The rearrangement links TRBV11-2 to TRBJ2-1; 7 positions agree with TRBD1. The germline V gene has CDR1 SGHAT and CDR2 FQNNGV. V lost 2 bases, J lost 2 bases, and 12 bases stayed unmatched. The CDR3 is 18 residues long.

CDR3 sequence reads: CASSPRQEYNEQFF. CDR3 nucleotide sequence: TGTGCCAGCAGCCCTAGACAGGAATACAATGAGCAGTTCTTC. The chain carries TRBV4-2 and TRBJ2-1; possible D gene TRBD1, 6 bases. The ends were cut back, 4 bases at V and 4 bases at J, with 11 bases in the middle. The germline CDR1 and CDR2 sequences are LGHNA and YNFKEQ. The CDR3 covers 14 residues.

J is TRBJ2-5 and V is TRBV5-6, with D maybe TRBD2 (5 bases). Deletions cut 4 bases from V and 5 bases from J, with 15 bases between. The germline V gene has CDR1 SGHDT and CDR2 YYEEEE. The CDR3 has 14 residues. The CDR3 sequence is CASSQPMRAETQYF. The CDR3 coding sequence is TGTGCCAGCAGCCAACCGATGAGGGCTGAGACCCAGTACTTC.

The CDR3 is CASSQPGTSGTYEQYF. Here the CDR3 DNA reads TGTGCCAGCAGCCAACCCGGGACTAGCGGGACCTACGAGCAGTACTTC. The J gene is TRBJ2-7, the V gene TRBV5-4; 13 bases fit TRBD2. Germline CDR1 is SGHNT and CDR2 is YYREEE (reference sequence). CDR3 length: 16 residues. Unmatched junction bases numbered 6, after V lost 4 bases and J lost 2 bases.

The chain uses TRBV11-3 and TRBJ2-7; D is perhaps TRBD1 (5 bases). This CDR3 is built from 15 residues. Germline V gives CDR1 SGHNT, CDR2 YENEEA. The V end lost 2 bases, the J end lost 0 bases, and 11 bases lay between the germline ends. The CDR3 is CASSLRGLVSYEQYF. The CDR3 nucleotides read TGTGCCAGCAGCTTAAGGGGTCTGGTCTCCTACGAGCAGTACTTC.

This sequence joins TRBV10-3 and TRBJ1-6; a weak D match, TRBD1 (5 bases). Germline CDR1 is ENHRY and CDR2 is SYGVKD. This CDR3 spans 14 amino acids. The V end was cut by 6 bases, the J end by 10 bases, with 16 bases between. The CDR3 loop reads CAIRSGPEGSPLHF. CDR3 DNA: TGTGCCATCAGAAGCGGACCGGAGGGGTCACCCCTCCACTTT.

The CDR3 DNA reads TGTGCCAGCAGCCATTTAGGGACTAGCGGGGGGGCGAGGGAGACCCAGTACTTC. Translating gives CASSHLGTSGGARETQYF. V gene TRBV11-2 combines with J gene TRBJ2-5, with 16 bases fitting TRBD2. Looked up from germline, CDR1 is SGHAT and CDR2 is FQNNGV. The CDR3 is made up of 18 amino acids. Trimming at V came to 5 bases and at J to 5 bases, leaving 11 bases not matched to a gene.

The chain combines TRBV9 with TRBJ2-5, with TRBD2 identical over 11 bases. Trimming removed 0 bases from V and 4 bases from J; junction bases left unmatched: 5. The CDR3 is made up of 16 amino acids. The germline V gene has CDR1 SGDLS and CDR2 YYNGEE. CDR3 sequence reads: CASSVAGSGGGETQYF. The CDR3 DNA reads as TGTGCCAGCAGCGTAGCAGGTAGCGGGGGGGGAGAGACCCAGTACTTC.

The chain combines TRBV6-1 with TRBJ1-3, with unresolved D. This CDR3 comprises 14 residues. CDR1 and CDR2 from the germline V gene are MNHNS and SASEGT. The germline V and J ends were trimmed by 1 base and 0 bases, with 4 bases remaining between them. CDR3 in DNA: TGTGCCAGCAGTGAAGTATACTCTGGAAACACCATATATTTT. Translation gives CASSEVYSGNTIYF.

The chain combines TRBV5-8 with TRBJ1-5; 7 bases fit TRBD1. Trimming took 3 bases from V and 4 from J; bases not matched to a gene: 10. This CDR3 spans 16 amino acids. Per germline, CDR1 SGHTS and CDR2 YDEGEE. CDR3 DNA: TGTGCCAGCAGCTCCGGAGGACAGGCCAGAAATCAGCCCCAGCATTTT. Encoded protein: CASSSGGQARNQPQHF. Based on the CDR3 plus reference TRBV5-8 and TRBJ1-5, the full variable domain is EAGVTQSPTHLIKTRGQQATLRCSPISGHTSVYWYQQALGLGLQFLLWYDEGEERNRGNFPPRFSGRQFPNYSSELNVNALELEDSALYLCASSSGGQARNQPQHFGDGTRLSIL.

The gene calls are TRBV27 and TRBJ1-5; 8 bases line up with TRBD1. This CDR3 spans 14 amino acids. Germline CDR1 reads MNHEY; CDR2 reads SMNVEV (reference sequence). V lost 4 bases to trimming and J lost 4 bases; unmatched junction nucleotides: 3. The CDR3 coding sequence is TGTGCCAGCAGTTACGACAGGGGTAATCAGCCCCAGCATTTT. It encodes CASSYDRGNQPQHF.

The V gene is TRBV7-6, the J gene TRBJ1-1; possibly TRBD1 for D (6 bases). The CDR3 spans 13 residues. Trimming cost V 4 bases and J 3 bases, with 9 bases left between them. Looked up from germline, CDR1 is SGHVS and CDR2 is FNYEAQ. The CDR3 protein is CASSSTGYTEAFF. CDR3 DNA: TGTGCCAGCAGCTCCACAGGGTACACTGAAGCTTTCTTT. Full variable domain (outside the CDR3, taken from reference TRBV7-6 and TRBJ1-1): GAGVSQSPRYKVTKRGQDVALRCDPISGHVSLYWYRQALGQGPEFLTYFNYEAQQDKSGLPNDRFSAERPEGSISTLTIQRTEQRDSAMYRCASSSTGYTEAFFGQGTRLTVV.

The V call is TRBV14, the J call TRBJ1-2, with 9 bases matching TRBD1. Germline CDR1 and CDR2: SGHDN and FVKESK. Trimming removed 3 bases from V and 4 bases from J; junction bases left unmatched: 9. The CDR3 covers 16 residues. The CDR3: CASSHGPGQGSYGYTF. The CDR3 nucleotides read TGTGCCAGCAGCCACGGCCCGGGACAGGGTAGCTATGGCTACACCTTC.

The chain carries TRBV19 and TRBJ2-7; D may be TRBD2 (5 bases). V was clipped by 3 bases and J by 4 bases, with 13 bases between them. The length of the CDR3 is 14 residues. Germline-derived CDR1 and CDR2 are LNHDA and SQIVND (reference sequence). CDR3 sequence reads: CASSIVSEGYEQYF. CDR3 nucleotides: TGTGCCAGTAGTATCGTCAGTGAGGGTTACGAGCAGTACTTC.

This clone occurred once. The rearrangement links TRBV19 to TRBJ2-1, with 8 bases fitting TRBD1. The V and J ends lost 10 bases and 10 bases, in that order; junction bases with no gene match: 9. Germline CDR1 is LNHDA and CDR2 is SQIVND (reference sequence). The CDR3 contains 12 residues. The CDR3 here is CATGQGIYEQFF. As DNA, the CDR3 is TGTGCCACAGGACAGGGAATTTACGAGCAGTTCTTC.

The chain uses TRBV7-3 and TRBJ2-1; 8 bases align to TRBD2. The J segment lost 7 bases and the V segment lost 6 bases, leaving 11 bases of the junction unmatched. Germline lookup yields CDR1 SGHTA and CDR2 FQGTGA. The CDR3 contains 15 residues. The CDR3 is CASSDSGTVSNEQFF. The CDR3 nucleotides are TGTGCCAGCAGTGATAGCGGGACCGTTTCTAATGAGCAGTTCTTC.